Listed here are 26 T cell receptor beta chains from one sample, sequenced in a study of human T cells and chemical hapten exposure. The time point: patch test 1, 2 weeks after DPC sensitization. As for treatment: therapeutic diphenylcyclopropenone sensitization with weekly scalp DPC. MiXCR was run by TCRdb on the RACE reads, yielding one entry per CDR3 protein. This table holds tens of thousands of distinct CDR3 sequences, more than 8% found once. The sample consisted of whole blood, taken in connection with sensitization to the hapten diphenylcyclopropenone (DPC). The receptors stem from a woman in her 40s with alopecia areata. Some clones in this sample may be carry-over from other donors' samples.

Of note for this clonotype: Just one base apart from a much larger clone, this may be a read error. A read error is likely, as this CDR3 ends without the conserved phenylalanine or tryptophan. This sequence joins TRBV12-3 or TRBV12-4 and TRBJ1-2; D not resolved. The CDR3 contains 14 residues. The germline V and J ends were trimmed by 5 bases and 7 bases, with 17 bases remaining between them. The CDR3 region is CASSPNNPGLGYTS. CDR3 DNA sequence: TGTGCCAGCAGTCCTAACAACCCAGGCCTTGGCTACACCTCC.

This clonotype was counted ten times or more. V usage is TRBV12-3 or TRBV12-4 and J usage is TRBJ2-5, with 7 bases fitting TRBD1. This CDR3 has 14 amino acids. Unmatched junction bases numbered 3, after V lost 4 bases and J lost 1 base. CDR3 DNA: TGTGCCAGCAGTTACTACAGGGGCCAAGAGACCCAGTACTTC. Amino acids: CASSYYRGQETQYF.

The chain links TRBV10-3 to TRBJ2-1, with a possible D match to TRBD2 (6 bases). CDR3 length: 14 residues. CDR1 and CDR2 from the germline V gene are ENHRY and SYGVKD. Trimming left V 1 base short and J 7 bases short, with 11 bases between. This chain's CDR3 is CAISEYRESNEQFF. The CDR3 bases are TGTGCCATCAGTGAGTACCGGGAGAGTAATGAGCAGTTCTTC.

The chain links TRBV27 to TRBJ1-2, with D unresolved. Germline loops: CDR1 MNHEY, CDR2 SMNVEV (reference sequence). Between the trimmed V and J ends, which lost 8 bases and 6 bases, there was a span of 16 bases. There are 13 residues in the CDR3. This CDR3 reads CASVRVVGDGYTF. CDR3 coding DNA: TGTGCCAGCGTAAGGGTCGTCGGAGATGGCTACACCTTC.

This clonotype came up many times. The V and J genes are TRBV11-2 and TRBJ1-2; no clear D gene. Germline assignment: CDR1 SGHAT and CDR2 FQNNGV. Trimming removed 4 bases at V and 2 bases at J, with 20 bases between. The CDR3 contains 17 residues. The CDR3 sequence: CASSSPWLEGPNYGYTF. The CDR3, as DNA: TGTGCCAGCAGCTCACCGTGGCTCGAAGGGCCCAACTATGGCTACACCTTC.

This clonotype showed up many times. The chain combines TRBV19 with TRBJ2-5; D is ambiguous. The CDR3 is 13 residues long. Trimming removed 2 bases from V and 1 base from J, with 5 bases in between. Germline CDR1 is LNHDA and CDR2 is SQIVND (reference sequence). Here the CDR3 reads CASSIQLQETQYF. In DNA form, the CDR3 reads TGTGCCAGTAGTATACAACTCCAAGAGACCCAGTACTTC. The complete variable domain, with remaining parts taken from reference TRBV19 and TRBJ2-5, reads DGGITQSPKYLFRKEGQNVTLSCEQNLNHDAMYWYRQDPGQGLRLIYYSQIVNDFQKGDIAEGYSVSREKKESFPLTVTSAQKNPTAFYLCASSIQLQETQYFGPGTRLLVL.

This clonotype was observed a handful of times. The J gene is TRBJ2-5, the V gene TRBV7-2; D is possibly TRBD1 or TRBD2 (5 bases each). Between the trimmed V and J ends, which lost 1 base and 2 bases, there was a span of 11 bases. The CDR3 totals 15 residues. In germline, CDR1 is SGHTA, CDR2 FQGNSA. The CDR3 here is CASSLGGTYQETQYF. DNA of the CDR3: TGTGCCAGCAGCTTAGGGGGGACCTATCAAGAGACCCAGTACTTC. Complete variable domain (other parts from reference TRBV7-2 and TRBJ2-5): GAGVSQSPSNKVTEKGKDVELRCDPISGHTALYWYRQSLGQGLEFLIYFQGNSAPDKSGLPSDRFSAERTGGSVSTLTIQRTQQEDSAVYLCASSLGGTYQETQYFGPGTRLLVL.

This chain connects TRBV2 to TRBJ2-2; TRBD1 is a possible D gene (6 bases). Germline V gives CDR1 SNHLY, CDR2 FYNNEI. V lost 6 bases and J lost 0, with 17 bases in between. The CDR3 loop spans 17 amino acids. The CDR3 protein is CASSESTWGPNTGELFF. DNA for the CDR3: TGTGCCAGCAGCGAGTCTACCTGGGGGCCGAACACCGGGGAGCTGTTTTTT.

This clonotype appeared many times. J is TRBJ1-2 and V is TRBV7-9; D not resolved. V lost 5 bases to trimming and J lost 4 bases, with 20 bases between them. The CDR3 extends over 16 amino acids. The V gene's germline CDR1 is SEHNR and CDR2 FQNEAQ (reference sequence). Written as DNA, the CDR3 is TGTGCCAGCAGCACTCCAGACACGACAAGCCTCTATGGCTACACCTTC. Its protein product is CASSTPDTTSLYGYTF.

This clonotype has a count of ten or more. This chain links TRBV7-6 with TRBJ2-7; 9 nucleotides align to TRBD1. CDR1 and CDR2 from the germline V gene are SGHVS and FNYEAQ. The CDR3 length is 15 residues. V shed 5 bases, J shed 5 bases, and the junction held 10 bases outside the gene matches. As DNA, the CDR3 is TGTGCCAGCAGCACCGGGACAGGGAGCGGAAACGAGCAGTACTTC. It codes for CASSTGTGSGNEQYF. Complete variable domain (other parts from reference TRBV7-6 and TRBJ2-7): GAGVSQSPRYKVTKRGQDVALRCDPISGHVSLYWYRQALGQGPEFLTYFNYEAQQDKSGLPNDRFSAERPEGSISTLTIQRTEQRDSAMYRCASSTGTGSGNEQYFGPGTRLTVT.

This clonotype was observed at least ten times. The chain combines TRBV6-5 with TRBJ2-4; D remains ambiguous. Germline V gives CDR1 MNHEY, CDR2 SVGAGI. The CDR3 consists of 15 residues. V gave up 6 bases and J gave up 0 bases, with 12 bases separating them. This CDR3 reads CASRPDGIAKNIQYF. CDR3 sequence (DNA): TGTGCCAGCAGACCTGACGGTATAGCCAAAAACATTCAGTACTTC.

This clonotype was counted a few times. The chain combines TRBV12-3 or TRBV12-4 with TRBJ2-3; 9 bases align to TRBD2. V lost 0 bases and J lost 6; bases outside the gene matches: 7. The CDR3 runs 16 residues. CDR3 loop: CASSLAPSGAGDTQYF. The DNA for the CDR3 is TGTGCCAGCAGTTTAGCGCCTAGCGGGGCCGGGGATACGCAGTATTTT.

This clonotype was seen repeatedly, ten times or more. The CDR3 sequence is CASSPGTGGVYEQYF. For the CDR3, the DNA is TGTGCCAGCTCACCCGGGACAGGGGGAGTGTACGAGCAGTACTTC. The gene calls are TRBV18 and TRBJ2-7; TRBD1 agrees at 11 bases. The CDR3 loop spans 15 amino acids. Looked up from germline, CDR1 is KGHSH and CDR2 is LQKENI. The V and J ends lost 3 bases and 4 bases, in that order; junction bases with no gene match: 5.

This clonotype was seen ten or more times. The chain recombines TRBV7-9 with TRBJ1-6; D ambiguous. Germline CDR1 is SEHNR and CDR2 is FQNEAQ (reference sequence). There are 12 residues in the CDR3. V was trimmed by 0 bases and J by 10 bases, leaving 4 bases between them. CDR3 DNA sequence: TGTGCCAGCAGCTTAGCTGACTCACCCCTCCACTTT. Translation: CASSLADSPLHF. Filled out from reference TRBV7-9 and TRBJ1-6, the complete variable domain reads DTGVSQNPRHKITKRGQNVTFRCDPISEHNRLYWYRQTLGQGPEFLTYFQNEAQLEKSRLLSDRFSAERPKGSFSTLEIQRTEQGDSAMYLCASSLADSPLHFGNGTRLTVT.

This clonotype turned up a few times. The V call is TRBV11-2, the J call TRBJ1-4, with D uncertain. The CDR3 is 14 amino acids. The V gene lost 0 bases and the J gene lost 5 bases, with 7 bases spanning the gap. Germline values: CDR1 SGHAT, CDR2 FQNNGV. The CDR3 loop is CASSLDGVNEKLFF. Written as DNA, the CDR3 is TGTGCCAGCAGCTTAGATGGAGTAAATGAAAAACTGTTTTTT.

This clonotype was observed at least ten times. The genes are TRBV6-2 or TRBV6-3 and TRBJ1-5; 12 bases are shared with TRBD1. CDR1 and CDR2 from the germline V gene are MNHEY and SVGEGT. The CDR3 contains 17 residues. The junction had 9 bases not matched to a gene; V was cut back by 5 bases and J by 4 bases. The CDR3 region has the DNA TGTGCCAGCAGTCCTTGGGGACAGGGGGCAAGGAATCAGCCCCAGCATTTT. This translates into CASSPWGQGARNQPQHF.

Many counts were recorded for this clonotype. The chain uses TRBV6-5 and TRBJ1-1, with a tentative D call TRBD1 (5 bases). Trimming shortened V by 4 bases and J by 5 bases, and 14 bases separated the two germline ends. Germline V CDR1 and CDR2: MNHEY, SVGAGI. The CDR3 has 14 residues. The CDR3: CASSSRGGWTEAFF. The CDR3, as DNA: TGTGCCAGCAGTTCACGTGGGGGTTGGACTGAAGCTTTCTTT.

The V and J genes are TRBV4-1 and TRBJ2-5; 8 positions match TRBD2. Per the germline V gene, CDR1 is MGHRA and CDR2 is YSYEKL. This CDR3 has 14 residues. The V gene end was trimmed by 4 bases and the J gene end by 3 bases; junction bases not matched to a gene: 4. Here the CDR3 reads CASSPPGLEETQYF. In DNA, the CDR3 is TGCGCCAGCAGCCCCCCGGGACTAGAAGAGACCCAGTACTTC.

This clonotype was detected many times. CDR3: CASSPRGRDQPQHF. As DNA, the CDR3 is TGTGCCAGCTCACCAAGGGGGCGCGATCAGCCCCAGCATTTT. This chain links TRBV18 with TRBJ1-5, with 7 positions matching TRBD1. There are 14 residues in the CDR3. In germline, CDR1 is KGHSH, CDR2 LQKENI. V trimming: 2 bases; J trimming: 5 bases; junction bases outside the gene matches: 3.

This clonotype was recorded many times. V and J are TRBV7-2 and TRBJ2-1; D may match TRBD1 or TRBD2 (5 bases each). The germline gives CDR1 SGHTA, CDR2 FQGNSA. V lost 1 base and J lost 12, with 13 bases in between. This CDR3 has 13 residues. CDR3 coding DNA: TGTGCCAGCAGCTTAGGGGACGGCGGATTGCAGTTCTTC. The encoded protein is CASSLGDGGLQFF. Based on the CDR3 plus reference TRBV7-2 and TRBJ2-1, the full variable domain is GAGVSQSPSNKVTEKGKDVELRCDPISGHTALYWYRQSLGQGLEFLIYFQGNSAPDKSGLPSDRFSAERTGGSVSTLTIQRTQQEDSAVYLCASSLGDGGLQFFGPGTRLTVL.

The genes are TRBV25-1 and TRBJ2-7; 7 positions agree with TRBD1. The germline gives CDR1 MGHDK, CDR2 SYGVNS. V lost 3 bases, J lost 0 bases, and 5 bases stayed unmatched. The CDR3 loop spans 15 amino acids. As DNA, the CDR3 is TGTGCCAGCAGTGACAGACAGGGCCCCTCCTACGAGCAGTACTTC. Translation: CASSDRQGPSYEQYF.

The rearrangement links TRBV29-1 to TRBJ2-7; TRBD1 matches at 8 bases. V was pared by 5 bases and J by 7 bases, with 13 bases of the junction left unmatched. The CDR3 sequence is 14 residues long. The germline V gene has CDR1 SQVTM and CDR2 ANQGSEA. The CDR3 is CSVSIGTGVGEQYF. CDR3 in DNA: TGCAGCGTTTCCATCGGGACAGGAGTCGGTGAGCAGTACTTC.

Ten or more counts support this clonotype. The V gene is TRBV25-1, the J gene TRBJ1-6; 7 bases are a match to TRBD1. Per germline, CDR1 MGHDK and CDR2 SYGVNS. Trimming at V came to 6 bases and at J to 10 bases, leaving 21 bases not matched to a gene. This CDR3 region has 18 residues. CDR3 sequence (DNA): TGTGCCAGCAGCCCGGGACAGAAAAAACCCCTCCCTGTCTCACCCCTCCACTTT. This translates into CASSPGQKKPLPVSPLHF.

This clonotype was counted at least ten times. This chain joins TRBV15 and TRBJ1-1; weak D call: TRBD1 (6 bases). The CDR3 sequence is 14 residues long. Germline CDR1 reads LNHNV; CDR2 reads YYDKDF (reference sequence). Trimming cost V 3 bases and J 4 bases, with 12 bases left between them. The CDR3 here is CATSSGQGSTEAFF. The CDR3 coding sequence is TGTGCCACCAGCAGCGGTCAGGGGAGCACTGAAGCTTTCTTT.

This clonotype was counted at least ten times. CDR3 protein: CASSDGGVVDTQYF. In DNA form, the CDR3 reads TGCGCCAGCAGTGACGGAGGGGTGGTAGATACGCAGTATTTT. The chain has TRBV10-1 and TRBJ2-3, with D tentatively TRBD2 (6 bases). Trimming pared 3 bases from V and 5 bases from J, leaving 12 bases between. The CDR3 totals 14 residues. In germline, CDR1 is WNHNN, CDR2 SYGVQD (reference sequence).

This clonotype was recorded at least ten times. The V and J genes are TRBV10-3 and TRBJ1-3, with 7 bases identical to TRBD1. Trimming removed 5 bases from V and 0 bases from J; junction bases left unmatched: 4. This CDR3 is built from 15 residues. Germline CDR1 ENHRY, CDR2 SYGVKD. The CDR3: CAISRTGSSGNTIYF. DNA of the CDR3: TGTGCCATCAGTCGGACAGGCTCCTCTGGAAACACCATATATTTT.